This T cell receptor beta chain was recorded in a study of blood T cell repertoires in COVID-19. Study details: Specimens from acute and convalescent COVID-19 originated in the United States, Italy and Spain. PBMCs, B-cell-depleted T cells, or T cells provided the cDNA or gDNA that made up the material.

How the authors handled the data: Quantification of nucleated cells was approximated via reference gene primer amplification. The assay was immunoSEQ multiplex PCR, and TCRdb's table has in-frame clones only and misses some. V and J calls and clone size follow that table, whereas D and trimming were derived from the DNA. The table includes about 67,000 clones, approximately 79% detected once. Germline V gene lookup returns CDR1 KGHSH and CDR2 LQKENI. Trimming took 2 bases from V and 7 from J, leaving 14 bases between them. This CDR3 region has 15 residues. This TCR came from a woman in her sixties or seventies with acute or convalescent COVID-19. The V and J genes are TRBV18 and TRBJ1-4; D perhaps matches TRBD1 (6 bases). Sequencing used peripheral blood. CDR3 residues: CASSPWAGESEKLFF. As DNA, the CDR3 is TGTGCCAGCTCACCATGGGCAGGGGAAAGTGAAAAACTGTTTTTT. The full variable domain, its missing parts supplied by reference TRBV18 and TRBJ1-4, is NAGVMQNPRHLVRRRGQEARLRCSPMKGHSHVYWYRQLPEEGLKFMVYLQKENIIDESGMPKERFSAEFPKEGPSILRIQQVVRGDSAAYFCASSPWAGESEKLFFGSGTQLSVL.